This T cell receptor beta chain is drawn from a study of shared clonotypes between healthy human individuals. General study findings and limits: Four donors had around 5% of their naive CD4 clonotypes in common.

The CDR3 runs to 13 residues. The junction had 7 bases not matched to a gene; V was cut back by 6 bases and J by 10 bases. Germline V CDR1 and CDR2: SGHRS, YFSETQ. The repertoire was sequenced with immunoSEQ multiplex PCR; TCRdb's copy has only in-frame clones and lacks some. The sample holds about 1.5 million clones, 95% to 97% seen once. Comments on this clone: Its antigen is unknown.

The chain is built from TRBV5-1 and TRBJ2-2, with 9 bases matching TRBD2. The source of this sequence is a man in his thirties or forties in good health. The sequenced material came from naive CD4+ T cells sorted from blood. Subset denoted: CD45RA+ positively selected. The CDR3 reads CASKVAGAVELFF. The CDR3 coding sequence is TGCGCCAGCAAGGTAGCGGGAGCCGTGGAGCTGTTTTTT.